This T cell receptor (beta chain) was recorded in a study of shared clonotypes between healthy human individuals. Study donors comprised healthy, HIV-negative adults devoid of recent acute infection or vaccination. Each donor was a Caucasian adult residing in Nashville, Tennessee. Trimming pared 8 bases from V and 6 bases from J, leaving 14 bases between. There are 12 residues in the CDR3. Per germline, CDR1 SQVTM and CDR2 ANQGSEA. Only in-frame clones appear in the TCRdb table, and some are missing; sequencing was by immunoSEQ multiplex PCR. The repertoire includes about half a million clones, approximately 82% of them detected once, and about 12% sits in the top ten.

The gene calls are TRBV29-1 and TRBJ2-1, with D possibly matching TRBD2 (6 bases). The TCR sequence derives from a woman aged 40-49 years in good health. Some clones in this sample may be carry-over from other donors' samples. Sequencing was done on a sample of PBMCs. The CDR3 region is CSLLAPSNEQFF. The CDR3 coding sequence is TGCAGCCTACTAGCACCGTCCAATGAGCAGTTCTTC.